These 19 T cell receptor beta chains were sequenced from one sample in a study of a mutant IDH1 vaccine in newly diagnosed glioma. Time point given: baseline, week 1 (first vaccination visit). The sample's treatment: pre-vaccination baseline after standard-of-care therapy. Data came from immunoSEQ multiplex PCR; TCRdb stores just in-frame clones and leaves some out. The repertoire holds around 87,000 clones, 83% seen once, with 7% to 9% in the top ten. The material sequenced was PBMCs, taken from a glioma patient treated with radiotherapy, temozolomide or both. The receptors come from a woman aged 45-65 years with glioma.

The chain carries TRBV6-5 and TRBJ1-1; D remains ambiguous. With 0 bases removed from V and 1 base from J, the gap between germline ends came to 6 bases. Germline V gene sequence: CDR1 MNHEY, CDR2 SVGAGI. CDR3 size: 14 residues. The DNA for the CDR3 is TGTGCCAGCAGTTACTCGGGCCGGAACACTGAAGCTTTCTTT. It yields the protein CASSYSGRNTEAFF.

This clone was observed a single time. The CDR3 DNA reads as TGTGCCAGCAGTTTAATGCCAGGGGCCGCGAACACTGAAGCTTTCTTT. Translating it yields CASSLMPGAANTEAFF. The chain links TRBV27 to TRBJ1-1; D is perhaps TRBD1 (6 bases). The CDR3 length is 16 residues. Per germline, CDR1 MNHEY and CDR2 SMNVEV (reference sequence). V was trimmed by 2 bases and J by 1 base, leaving 14 bases between them.

The DNA for the CDR3 is TGTGCCAGCAGAAAAGCGGGGAGCACAGATACGCAGTATTTT. It codes for CASRKAGSTDTQYF. This rearrangement joins TRBV2 to TRBJ2-3; 7 bases agree with TRBD2. CDR1 is SNHLY, CDR2 FYNNEI, per germline. This CDR3 comprises 14 residues. V lost 6 bases, J lost 0 bases, and 3 bases stayed unmatched.

The rearrangement uses TRBV18 and TRBJ1-1, with D possibly TRBD1 on 6 matching bases. Germline CDR1 and CDR2: KGHSH and LQKENI. V was pared by 1 base and J by 4 bases, with 13 bases between. CDR3 length equals 15 residues. The CDR3 bases are TGTGCCAGCTCACCACGTAGGGGGGATGGCACTGAAGCTTTCTTT. It specifies CASSPRRGDGTEAFF.

The chain carries TRBV29-1 and TRBJ2-7, with a weak D call TRBD1 (6 bases). CDR3 length: 14 amino acids. Germline CDR1 reads SQVTM; CDR2 reads ANQGSEA. Trimming shortened V by 2 bases and J by 3 bases, and 14 bases separated the two germline ends. The DNA for the CDR3 is TGCAGCGTTGAACGATCCAGGGGCGACTACGAGCAGTACTTC. Protein sequence: CSVERSRGDYEQYF.

The rearrangement links TRBV2 to TRBJ2-7, with a tentative D call TRBD2 (6 bases). This CDR3 spans 14 amino acids. The germline V gene encodes CDR1 SNHLY and CDR2 FYNNEI. Trimming cost V 11 bases and J 0 bases, with 17 bases left between them. Here the CDR3 DNA reads TGTGCCTCCCGCTCGGAGGGTGGCTCCTACGAGCAGTACTTC. It is translated as CASRSEGGSYEQYF.

This rearrangement joins TRBV30 to TRBJ1-3, with D tentatively TRBD1 (5 bases). This CDR3 region has 15 residues. V was pared by 2 bases and J by 4 bases, with 15 bases between. CDR1 and CDR2 from the germline V gene are GTSNPN and SVGIG (reference sequence). This CDR3 reads CAWSIRVGTGNTIYF. In DNA, the CDR3 is TGTGCCTGGAGTATCCGCGTGGGGACCGGAAACACCATATATTTT. Looking up the rest from reference TRBV30 and TRBJ1-3 gives the full variable domain: SQTIHQWPATLVQPVGSPLSLECTVEGTSNPNLYWYRQAAGRGLQLLFYSVGIGQISSEVPQNLSASRPQDRQFILSSKKLLLSDSGFYLCAWSIRVGTGNTIYFGEGSWLTVV.

This chain joins TRBV6-5 and TRBJ2-7, with a weak D call TRBD1 (5 bases). Germline lookup yields CDR1 MNHEY and CDR2 SVGAGI. This CDR3 is 15 amino acids long. V lost 6 bases to trimming and J lost 0 bases, with 15 bases between them. The CDR3 protein is CASSYNVQGSYEQYF. CDR3 nucleotides: TGTGCCAGCAGCTACAATGTGCAGGGCTCCTACGAGCAGTACTTC.

The chain links TRBV10-3 to TRBJ1-5; no firm D call. Trimming took 1 base from V and 4 from J, leaving 8 bases between them. Germline V gene lookup returns CDR1 ENHRY and CDR2 SYGVKD. This CDR3 has 14 amino acids. The CDR3 nucleotides read TGTGCCATCAGTGAGTTACAGCAAAATCAGCCCCAGCATTTT. This codes for CAISELQQNQPQHF.

The chain has TRBV5-1 and TRBJ1-4; tentative D call: TRBD1 (5 bases). Germline assignment: CDR1 SGHRS and CDR2 YFSETQ. V was clipped by 6 bases and J by 8 bases, with 14 bases between them. The CDR3 is 13 residues long. The CDR3, as DNA: TGCGCCAGCACGGACATCCTAGGGGAAAAACTGTTTTTT. Residues: CASTDILGEKLFF.

Comments on this clone: This sample also contains other DNA sequences that code for the same CDR3. V gene TRBV9 combines with J gene TRBJ2-5; no reliable D call. The CDR3 covers 14 residues. The germline V gene encodes CDR1 SGDLS and CDR2 YYNGEE. V was clipped by 0 bases and J by 0 bases, with 6 bases between them. CDR3 sequence: CASSVGAYQETQYF. As DNA, the CDR3 is TGTGCCAGCAGCGTAGGTGCGTACCAAGAGACCCAGTACTTC. Full variable domain (remainder filled in from reference TRBV9 and TRBJ2-5): DSGVTQTPKHLITATGQRVTLRCSPRSGDLSVYWYQQSLDQGLQFLIQYYNGEERAKGNILERFSAQQFPDLHSELNLSSLELGDSALYFCASSVGAYQETQYFGPGTRLLVL.

The chain carries TRBV4-2 and TRBJ2-7; 7 positions agree with TRBD2. The CDR3 extends over 17 amino acids. The germline V gene encodes CDR1 LGHNA and CDR2 YNFKEQ. J was trimmed by 0 bases and V by 4 bases; bases with no gene match: 12. As DNA, the CDR3 is TGTGCCAGCAGCCTTGCTGCGAGCGGGGTTAGCTCCTACGAGCAGTACTTC. It encodes CASSLAASGVSSYEQYF.

The chain has TRBV10-3 and TRBJ2-7; 7 nucleotides match TRBD2. J was trimmed by 3 bases and V by 10 bases; bases with no gene match: 9. The CDR3 extends over 13 amino acids. Germline assignment: CDR1 ENHRY and CDR2 SYGVKD. The DNA of the CDR3 is TGTGCCACCCAAGCGGGGCCGAGCTACGAGCAGTACTTC. Translated: CATQAGPSYEQYF.

The chain has TRBV9 and TRBJ2-7, with 9 bases fitting TRBD1. V lost 10 bases to trimming and J lost 5 bases; unmatched junction nucleotides: 19. Germline CDR1 reads SGDLS; CDR2 reads YYNGEE. The CDR3 runs 16 residues. CDR3 protein: CAAKTGTGIRGDEQYF. CDR3 in DNA: TGTGCCGCCAAAACTGGGACAGGGATACGAGGGGACGAGCAGTACTTC.

The chain uses TRBV27 and TRBJ2-6; possible D gene TRBD2, 6 bases. V was clipped by 3 bases and J by 0 bases, with 15 bases between them. CDR1 is MNHEY and CDR2 is SMNVEV in the germline V gene (reference sequence). The CDR3 is 18 residues long. The CDR3 nucleotides read TGTGCCAGCAGTTTGGAAAGGGCGGGATACTCTGGGGCCAACGTCCTGACTTTC. Amino acid sequence: CASSLERAGYSGANVLTF.

The V call is TRBV14, the J call TRBJ2-1; 8 bases are shared with TRBD1. The V gene end was trimmed by 1 base and the J gene end by 10 bases; junction bases not matched to a gene: 9. The CDR3 length is 15 residues. Per germline, CDR1 SGHDN and CDR2 FVKESK. The chain's CDR3 is CASSQAWTGFEEQFF. CDR3 DNA sequence: TGTGCCAGCAGCCAAGCGTGGACAGGGTTTGAGGAGCAGTTCTTC.

This chain joins TRBV7-8 and TRBJ2-2; TRBD2 agrees at 9 bases. In germline, CDR1 is SGHVS, CDR2 FQNEAQ. After removal of 5 bases from V and 6 bases from J, the junction contained 7 bases not matched to a gene. The CDR3 contains 15 residues. CDR3 residues: CASSPRGGLPGELFF. CDR3 DNA sequence: TGTGCCAGCAGCCCGCGGGGGGGCCTTCCCGGGGAGCTGTTTTTT.

This sequence joins TRBV7-6 and TRBJ1-1, with D hard to call. Trimming pared 5 bases from V and 1 base from J, leaving 11 bases between. Germline V gives CDR1 SGHVS, CDR2 FNYEAQ. The CDR3 is made up of 14 amino acids. CDR3 in amino acids: CASSPRHANTEAFF. In DNA, the CDR3 is TGTGCCAGCAGCCCCCGACACGCGAACACTGAAGCTTTCTTT. Using reference TRBV7-6 and TRBJ1-1 for the parts outside the CDR3, the full variable domain is GAGVSQSPRYKVTKRGQDVALRCDPISGHVSLYWYRQALGQGPEFLTYFNYEAQQDKSGLPNDRFSAERPEGSISTLTIQRTEQRDSAMYRCASSPRHANTEAFFGQGTRLTVV.

The CDR3, as DNA: TGTGCCAGCACCAACCGACAGGGCCCTAACTATGGCTACACCTTC. Amino acids: CASTNRQGPNYGYTF. The rearrangement links TRBV19 to TRBJ1-2; TRBD1 agrees at 7 bases. This CDR3 has 15 amino acids. J lost 0 bases, V lost 9 bases, and 10 bases had no gene match. CDR1 is LNHDA, CDR2 SQIVND, per germline (reference sequence).